This note documents a single T cell receptor beta chain sequence. This clonotype has at least ten counts. Its recognized antigen is unknown. No clone much larger than this one lies a single base away; base qualities are absent. Trimming takes 7 bases from V and 6 bases from J, and the germline ends sit 12 bases apart. Reading the germline V gene gives CDR1 MNHEY and CDR2 SVGAGI. The CDR3 has 13 amino acids, counting the end cysteine and phenylalanine. Of the read, only the CDR3 DNA is kept; its 39 bases are in frame from base 1. Sequenced on an Illumina HiSeq 2000. Multiplex PCR amplification was used to generate the TCR beta chain libraries. The amplified TCR beta chain products were analyzed by high-throughput sequencing. TCRdb redid the processing of the public reads, applying fastp at Q25 and MiXCR, and retained in-frame beta chains. Rows are combined by CDR3 protein, so each entry shows the most common genes and DNA. The sample contains 9,500 to 12,000 distinct CDR3 sequences, roughly 53% of them found a single time. The top ten constitute more than 30% of the sample.

The source of the sample is a study of breast tumors, draining lymph nodes, adjacent tissues listed by TCRdb under 2016. At the level of the whole study: The study compared TCR beta repertoires across tumor, adjacent nontumor tissue and axillary lymph nodes from breast cancer patients. The study aimed to assess the relationships and possible T-cell exchange between tumor, surrounding tissue and draining lymph node repertoires in human breast cancer.

Overall study results and their limits: T-cell repertoire diversity in tumors was found to be lower than in lymph nodes but higher than in nontumor tissue, and preferential V and J gene usage was observed. The data were considered consistent with most tumor T cells being derived from the lymph node and subsequently expanding within tumor tissue. The similarity between tumor and nontumor tissue repertoires was significantly greater in luminal-like breast cancer than in basal-like breast cancer. Rather than being directly demonstrated, the conclusion that tumor T cells originate in lymph nodes was presented as consistent with a hypothesis.

The sequencing sample was made of breast tumor tissue. The sequence was collected from a female donor with breast cancer. Some clones in this sample may be carry-over from other donors' samples. The rearranged chain carries TRBV6-5 and TRBJ1-4; the D gene is possibly TRBD1, with 6 bases matching. The CDR3 is CASKGQGYEKLFF. Read as DNA, the sequence is TGTGCCAGCAAAGGGCAGGGGTATGAAAAACTGTTTTTT.